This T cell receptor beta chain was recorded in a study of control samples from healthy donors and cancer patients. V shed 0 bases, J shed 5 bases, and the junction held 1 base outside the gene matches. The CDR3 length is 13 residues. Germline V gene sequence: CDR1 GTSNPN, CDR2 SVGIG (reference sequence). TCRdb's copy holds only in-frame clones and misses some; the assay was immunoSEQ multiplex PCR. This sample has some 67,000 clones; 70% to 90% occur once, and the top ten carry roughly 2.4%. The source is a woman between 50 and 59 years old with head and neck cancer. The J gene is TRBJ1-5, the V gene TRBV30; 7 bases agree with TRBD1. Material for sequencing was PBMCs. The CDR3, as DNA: TGTGCCTGGAGTGTCCAGGGGGATCAGCCCCAGCATTTT. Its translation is CAWSVQGDQPQHF. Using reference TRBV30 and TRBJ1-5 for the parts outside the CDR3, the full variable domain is SQTIHQWPATLVQPVGSPLSLECTVEGTSNPNLYWYRQAAGRGLQLLFYSVGIGQISSEVPQNLSASRPQDRQFILSSKKLLLSDSGFYLCAWSVQGDQPQHFGDGTRLSIL.